Listed below are T cell receptor beta chains from one sample, sequenced in a study of blood T cell repertoires in COVID-19. Assay: immunoSEQ multiplex PCR; the TCRdb copy retains only in-frame clones and omits some. The table includes about 140,000 clones, around nine tenths detected once. The specimen was peripheral blood. The receptors shown here come from a woman aged 55-69 years with acute or convalescent COVID-19. Both conserved end residues are part of each CDR3. A D gene is named only where the DNA matches it firmly. Rows may omit the clone size; those that give it use once, few, many or a size class.

clone size	V gene	J gene	D gene	CDR3 protein	CDR3 DNA
.	TRBV28	TRBJ2-5	TRBD2	CASSPREGRGQERTQYF	TGTGCCAGCAGTCCCCGGGAGGGGCGGGGGCAAGAGAGGACCCAGTACTTC
.	TRBV28	TRBJ2-7	TRBD1	CASSVGQGAYEQYF	TGTGCCAGCAGTGTAGGACAGGGGGCCTACGAGCAGTACTTC
.	TRBV7-2	TRBJ1-2	.	CATSGADYGYTF	TGTGCCACCAGCGGAGCGGACTATGGCTACACCTTC
.	TRBV12-3/TRBV12-4	TRBJ1-5	.	CASSLPGKQPQHF	TGTGCCAGCAGTTTACCGGGGAAACAGCCCCAGCATTTT
.	TRBV6-2/TRBV6-3	TRBJ2-7	.	CASSHTGYEFASSYEQYF	TGTGCCAGCAGTCATACAGGGTATGAGTTTGCCAGCTCCTACGAGCAGTACTTC
.	TRBV7-2	TRBJ2-7	TRBD2	CASSETSGGAYEQYF	TGTGCCAGCAGCGAGACTAGCGGGGGGGCGTACGAGCAGTACTTC
.	TRBV2	TRBJ2-3	TRBD1	CASGRDRTDTQYF	TGTGCCAGCGGTAGGGACAGGACAGATACGCAGTATTTT
.	TRBV10-3	TRBJ1-3	TRBD1	CAITPGQSSGNTIYF	TGTGCCATCACCCCGGGACAGAGCTCTGGAAACACCATATATTTT
.	TRBV21-1	TRBJ2-3	.	CASSNGTDTDTQYF	TGTGCCAGCAGCAACGGGACAGACACAGATACGCAGTATTTT
.	TRBV2	TRBJ2-1	.	CASSEIREQFF	TGTGCCAGCAGTGAAATCAGGGAGCAGTTCTTC
.	TRBV7-2	TRBJ1-5	TRBD1	CASSLVDRDQPQHF	TGTGCCAGCAGCTTAGTGGACAGGGATCAGCCCCAGCATTTT
.	TRBV30	TRBJ1-2	.	CAWSVSDYGYTF	TGTGCCTGGAGTGTATCCGACTATGGCTACACCTTC
.	TRBV5-4	TRBJ1-1	.	CASSFDSSEAFF	TGTGCCAGCAGCTTCGACAGCTCTGAAGCTTTCTTT
.	TRBV7-2	TRBJ2-7	TRBD1	CASSPATGVEQYF	TGTGCCAGCAGCCCCGCCACAGGGGTTGAGCAGTACTTC
.	TRBV6-5	TRBJ1-6	.	CASSLLTGNESPLHF	TGTGCCAGCAGTTTATTAACAGGGAACGAGTCACCCCTCCACTTT
.	TRBV6-6	TRBJ1-6	TRBD1	CASSYPGGLNSPLHF	TGTGCCAGCAGTTACCCAGGGGGCCTAAATTCACCCCTCCACTTT
.	TRBV7-9	TRBJ2-7	.	CASSTAGQPTEQYF	TGTGCCAGCAGTACGGCGGGACAGCCCACCGAGCAGTACTTC
.	TRBV7-3	TRBJ2-3	.	CASSQARQYTQYF	TGTGCCAGCAGTCAAGCCCGACAGTATACGCAGTATTTT
.	TRBV10-2	TRBJ2-1	TRBD2	CASRLAGNNEQFF	TGCGCCAGCAGGCTAGCGGGGAACAATGAGCAGTTCTTC
.	TRBV7-8	TRBJ2-3	.	CASSWRRVGADTQYF	TGTGCCAGCAGCTGGCGGCGGGTGGGCGCAGATACGCAGTATTTT
once	TRBV19	TRBJ2-5	TRBD1	CASTGTGGSETQYF	TGTGCCAGTACCGGGACAGGGGGCTCGGAGACCCAGTACTTC
.	TRBV21-1	TRBJ2-6	.	CASLDSLSGANVLTF	TGTGCCAGTTTGGACAGTCTCTCTGGGGCCAACGTCCTGACTTTC
.	TRBV7-8	TRBJ2-7	.	CASSYTGFSYEQYF	TGTGCCAGCAGCTACACAGGTTTCTCCTACGAGCAGTACTTC